This T cell receptor (beta chain) was obtained from a study of neurological immune-mediated disorders. The trim removed 5 bases at V and 4 bases at J, leaving 5 bases unmatched. Germline V lookup: CDR1 DFQATT, CDR2 SNEGSKA (reference sequence). This CDR3 contains 14 residues. Many counts were recorded for this clonotype. Synthesis of cDNA was carried out by template-switch 5'RACE. The reaction used 10-nucleotide random UMIs. TCRdb redid the calling of the 5' RACE reads with MiXCR, one entry per CDR3 protein. The sample records tens of thousands of distinct CDR3 sequences, less than 5.5% being singletons.

This clonotype originated in a man younger than 40 with multiple sclerosis. Sequencing used PBMCs. The chain couples TRBV20-1 to TRBJ2-2; 9 nucleotides match TRBD1. CDR3 region: CSAVTGGSTGELFF. The DNA for the CDR3 is TGCAGTGCTGTGACAGGGGGTAGCACCGGGGAGCTGTTTTTT.